Below, 19 T cell receptor beta chains from the same sample are listed, as sequenced in a study of T and B cells in COVID-19 patients. Blood genomic DNA input for TRB amplification was about 240-550 ng. TRB rearrangements were amplified by multiplex PCR with BIOMED2 TRB-A/B primers. In TCRdb, the multiplex PCR reads were re-called with MiXCR into one record per CDR3 protein. The top ten clones hold roughly 72% of a sample with 2,300 or so distinct CDR3 sequences, over 25% of them seen once. Material for sequencing was blood. The receptor set was obtained from a human donor with active COVID-19.

In this sample, this clonotype is medium-sized. V and J are TRBV24-1 and TRBJ2-5, with 7 bases identical to TRBD2. This CDR3 comprises 19 residues. Germline assignment: CDR1 KGHDR and CDR2 SFDVKD. The junction had 17 bases not matched to a gene; V was cut back by 3 bases and J by 2 bases. The CDR3, as DNA: TGTGCCACCAGTGATCCGGATGGGGGGGTGGCCGACCTTCAAGAGACCCAGTACTTC. This gives the protein CATSDPDGGVADLQETQYF.

By sample fraction, this clonotype is medium-sized. The rearrangement joins TRBV6-5 to TRBJ2-7; D gene ambiguous. The CDR3 contains 14 residues. Trimming shortened V by 6 bases and J by 1 base, and 13 bases separated the two germline ends. Per the germline V gene, CDR1 is MNHEY and CDR2 is SVGAGI. CDR3 in DNA: TGTGCCAGCAGCCCCGACACGTATTCCTACGAGCAGTACTTC. It is translated as CASSPDTYSYEQYF.

This clonotype is classed as medium-sized. The genes are TRBV12-3 or TRBV12-4 and TRBJ2-3, with D possibly being TRBD2 (5 bases). V was pared by 9 bases and J by 1 base, with 14 bases between. This CDR3 has 14 amino acids. CDR3: CASRWRAGTDTQYF. CDR3 DNA sequence: TGTGCCAGTAGGTGGAGAGCGGGCACAGATACGCAGTATTTT.

This clonotype was counted at least ten times. This chain joins TRBV6-1 and TRBJ2-5; D may correspond to TRBD1 or TRBD2 (6 bases each). In germline, CDR1 is MNHNS, CDR2 SASEGT. With 0 bases removed from V and 4 bases from J, the gap between germline ends came to 9 bases. CDR3 length: 14 amino acids. For the CDR3, the DNA is TGTGCCAGCAGTGAAGCGGGGGGCCTAGAGACCCAGTACTTC. Translating it yields CASSEAGGLETQYF.

A few counts support this clonotype. The CDR3 region is CASSPTGGGLNEKLFF. DNA of the CDR3: TGCGCCAGCAGTCCGACAGGGGGCGGCTTGAATGAAAAACTGTTTTTT. The chain joins TRBV5-1 to TRBJ1-4, with 10 positions matching TRBD1. V lost 5 bases to trimming and J lost 5 bases; unmatched junction nucleotides: 9. This CDR3 is built from 16 residues. Germline V CDR1 and CDR2: SGHRS, YFSETQ.

This clonotype is deemed medium-sized. The chain is built from TRBV12-3 or TRBV12-4 and TRBJ1-5; 11 bases line up with TRBD1. The CDR3 sequence is 14 residues long. J gave up 14 bases and V 6 bases, and 12 bases lay outside the gene matches. The DNA of the CDR3 is TGTGCCAGCAGCCGAGGACAGGGGGCGGTGATCGAGCATTTT. Its protein product is CASSRGQGAVIEHF.

Concerning this clonotype itself: Relative to the germline gene, one junction end is altered; a read error may explain this. The chain is built from TRBV5-5 and TRBJ2-6, with D perhaps matching TRBD1 (7 bases). The CDR3 extends over 16 amino acids. CDR1 is SGHKS and CDR2 is YYEKEE in the germline V gene (reference sequence). The CDR3 sequence is CASSLGGQSGANVLTF. The CDR3 DNA sequence: TGCGCCAGCAGCTTGGGGGGACAGTCTGGGGCCAACGTCCTGACTTTC. Complete variable domain (other parts from reference TRBV5-5 and TRBJ2-6): DAGVTQSPTHLIKTRGQQVTLRCSPISGHKSVSWYQQVLGQGPQFIFQYYEKEERGRGNFPDRFSARQFPNYSSELNVNALLLGDSALYLCASSLGGQSGANVLTFGAGSRLTVL.

This clonotype is categorized as medium-sized. This sequence joins TRBV11-1 and TRBJ2-2; the D is unclear. The CDR3 has 14 amino acids. CDR1 and CDR2 (germline): SGHAT, FQDESV (reference sequence). V lost 7 bases and J 7 bases, leaving 16 bases between the germline ends. In DNA, the CDR3 is TGTGCCAGCACCTTGGCACGACAAGGCGGGGAGCTGTTTTTT. It yields the protein CASTLARQGGELFF.

The chain employs TRBV6-5 and TRBJ2-2; 7 bases line up with TRBD1. V shed 6 bases and J 3 bases; nucleotides not matched to a gene: 4. The germline gives CDR1 MNHEY, CDR2 SVGAGI. This CDR3 contains 14 residues. CDR3 residues: CASSWTGDTGELFF. The CDR3 DNA reads as TGTGCCAGCAGCTGGACAGGCGACACCGGGGAGCTGTTTTTT.

The chain carries TRBV20-1 and TRBJ1-6, with D tentatively TRBD1 (6 bases). Trimming pared 7 bases from V and 7 bases from J, leaving 11 bases between. CDR1 and CDR2 from the germline V gene are DFQATT and SNEGSKA (reference sequence). This CDR3 has 12 amino acids. CDR3 protein: CSVSDRNSPLHF. For the CDR3, the DNA is TGCAGTGTAAGTGACAGGAATTCACCCCTCCACTTT.

This clonotype was seen a few times. The V call is TRBV7-6, the J call TRBJ2-7, with TRBD1 matching over 12 bases. In germline, CDR1 is SGHVS, CDR2 FNYEAQ. After removal of 5 bases from V and 4 bases from J, the junction contained 6 bases not matched to a gene. CDR3 size: 15 residues. CDR3 residues: CASSPGTGGIYEQYF. DNA of the CDR3: TGTGCCAGCAGCCCCGGGACAGGGGGCATATACGAGCAGTACTTC.

The chain couples TRBV28 to TRBJ1-4; tentatively, D is TRBD1 (5 bases). V lost 8 bases and J lost 3, with 16 bases in between. Germline V CDR1 and CDR2: MDHEN, SYDVKM. CDR3 length: 15 amino acids. CDR3 nucleotide sequence: TGTGCCAGCGAATCGGAGGGGCCGGCTAATGAAAAACTGTTTTTT. This sequence encodes CASESEGPANEKLFF. Full variable domain (rest looked up from reference TRBV28 and TRBJ1-4): DVKVTQSSRYLVKRTGEKVFLECVQDMDHENMFWYRQDPGLGLRLIYFSYDVKMKEKGDIPEGYSVSREKKERFSLILESASTNQTSMYLCASESEGPANEKLFFGSGTQLSVL.

There are a few counts of this clonotype. This chain connects TRBV4-2 to TRBJ2-2, with D tentatively TRBD1 or TRBD2 (5 bases each). CDR1 is LGHNA and CDR2 is YNFKEQ in the germline V gene. With 1 base removed from V and 0 bases from J, the gap between germline ends came to 12 bases. This CDR3 has 17 residues. The CDR3 protein is CASSQGPRGSNTGELFF. Here the CDR3 DNA reads TGTGCCAGCAGCCAAGGACCGAGGGGATCGAACACCGGGGAGCTGTTTTTT.

The rearrangement uses TRBV5-5 and TRBJ1-1, with 8 nucleotides matching TRBD1. The V gene end was trimmed by 0 bases and the J gene end by 1 base; junction bases not matched to a gene: 2. This CDR3 has 15 amino acids. Germline V gene data show CDR1 as SGHKS and CDR2 as YYEKEE (reference sequence). CDR3 coding DNA: TGTGCCAGCAGCTTGGCCGGGACAGGGAACACTGAAGCTTTCTTT. This encodes CASSLAGTGNTEAFF.

The chain employs TRBV20-1 and TRBJ2-1; the D gene is possibly TRBD2 (6 bases). Between the trimmed V and J ends, which lost 0 bases and 3 bases, there was a span of 9 bases. CDR1 and CDR2 from the germline V gene are DFQATT and SNEGSKA (reference sequence). This CDR3 is 14 amino acids long. Here the CDR3 reads CSAREGEVYNEQFF. The CDR3 DNA sequence: TGCAGTGCTAGAGAGGGGGAGGTCTACAATGAGCAGTTCTTC.

The rearrangement links TRBV5-7 to TRBJ2-7; 8 nucleotides match TRBD2. TRBV5-7 is annotated as an ORF whose role is uncertain. Trimming took 3 bases from V and 2 from J; bases not matched to a gene: 10. The CDR3 runs to 16 residues. The CDR3 protein is CASSSGRGRRAYEQYF. CDR3 nucleotide sequence: TGTGCCAGCAGCTCCGGGAGGGGGAGGAGAGCCTACGAGCAGTACTTC.

A remark on this clonotype: A junction boundary mismatches the germline segment, possibly from a read error. The J gene is TRBJ1-2, the V gene TRBV11-1; 7 nucleotides line up with TRBD1. Germline lookup yields CDR1 SGHAT and CDR2 FQDESV (reference sequence). CDR3 length: 13 amino acids. The CDR3 nucleotides read TGCGCCAGCAGTGACCACAGGGGTGGAGGCTACACCTTC. It is translated as CASSDHRGGGYTF.

This clonotype appeared once. Here the CDR3 DNA reads TGTGCCAGCAGTTACTCGACTGGCAGGGCCGTTAGGCTTAACACTGAAGCTTTCTTT. Amino acid sequence: CASSYSTGRAVRLNTEAFF. V is TRBV6-2 or TRBV6-3 and J is TRBJ1-1, with D perhaps TRBD1 (5 bases). CDR1 and CDR2 (germline): MNHEY, SVGEGT. The CDR3 extends over 19 amino acids. V lost 0 bases to trimming and J lost 2 bases, with 22 bases between them.

V and J are TRBV10-3 and TRBJ1-5; maybe TRBD1 (6 bases). Deletions cut 6 bases from V and 1 base from J, with 13 bases between. CDR3 length equals 15 residues. CDR1 is ENHRY and CDR2 is SYGVKD in the germline V gene. CDR3: CAISLTGQSNQPQHF. The CDR3 DNA reads as TGTGCCATCAGCCTGACAGGCCAGAGCAATCAGCCCCAGCATTTT.